This T cell receptor beta chain stems from a study of T-cell memory formation after mild COVID-19 (dated by TCRdb to about 2021). Study-wide context: TCR sequence clusters from the two donors were largely donor specific. The cohort comprised two young, previously healthy adult volunteers, one female and one male. Longitudinal TCRalpha and TCRbeta repertoire sequencing tracked T-cell clones expanding and contracting after mild COVID-19 in a couple of donors.

This sample was sequenced with an Illumina NovaSeq 6000. TCRalpha and TCRbeta cDNA libraries were built by 5'RACE with constant-segment primers, adding sample barcodes and unique molecular identifiers. Trizol reagent was used to extract RNA from every sample. Amplification of the libraries took two PCR steps, and the second step added a second sample barcode plus Illumina TruSeq adapters. Sequencing of the libraries was done on an Illumina NovaSeq, producing 2 x 150 bp paired-end reads. As for the authors' bioinformatics: Demultiplexing of reads and collapsing into UMI-guided consensus sequences were performed with migec v1.2.7. Using mixcr v2.1.11, the UMI consensuses were aligned to TRA and TRB V and J templates and assembled into clonotypes. A clonotype was counted as expanded or contracted only when both edgeR and NoisET called the clonotype significant, with the noise models trained on biological replicates. For edgeR calls, the cutoffs were a false discovery rate-adjusted p below 0.01 and a log2 fold-change threshold of 1. As an exploratory analysis of dynamics, PCA with hierarchical clustering was applied to max-normalized trajectories of the 1000 most abundant clonotypes. Each responding clone was given a CD4 or CD8 phenotype based on the CD4+ and CD8+ repertoires, which had been sequenced separately. In TCRdb, the public reads were trimmed at Q25 with fastp and aligned with MiXCR, with productive beta chains retained. Merged by CDR3 protein, the rows form single entries marked with the most common genes and DNA. For this entry, the V and J calls and clone size follow TCRdb and not the study's own pipeline. The sample yields around 340,000 distinct CDR3 sequences; over 10% were counted once. About 20% of the sample comes from the top ten.

Beyond this particular receptor, the publication reports: Some responding clones were detected in pre-infection memory, suggesting pre-existing cross-reactive memory T cells joined the SARS-CoV-2 response. The study covered only a couple of mild cases, and larger cohorts including severe cases with pre-infection samples were considered necessary. Clones contracting from day 15 to 85 had balanced CD4/CD8 phenotypes, while a second wave expanding from day 15 to 37 was biased towards CD4+. SARS-CoV-2 specificity was not confirmed for the second-wave clones peaking on day 37. Contracting CD4+ clones were found mainly in CM and EM memory subsets, while CD8+ clones were enriched in EMRA.

Ficoll-Paque density gradient centrifugation was the method used to isolate PBMCs. The CDR3, cysteine through phenylalanine, is 17 amino acids long. Only CDR3 DNA is held: 51 bases, read in frame from base 1. For CDR1 and CDR2, the germline V gene lists KGHDR and SFDVKD. Trimming costs V 2 bases and J 6 bases, and their ends lie 19 bases apart. In regard to this clonotype: Its target antigen remains unknown. No much larger clone is present one base from it, and per-base qualities are unavailable.

The chain is encoded by TRBV24-1 joined to TRBJ2-1; tentative D gene TRBD1, with 5 bases matching. Sample: PBMCs or a T cell subset sorted from them (not recorded which). The source is a young man who had mild COVID-19 (a few samples of this study predate the infection). The sample titles of this study are shuffled in the database, so cell type and time point are left out; the donor was told from shared clones. The CDR3 protein is CATSDSLQVLPGNEQFF. The DNA is as follows: TGTGCCACCAGTGATTCCTTACAGGTCCTACCAGGCAATGAGCAGTTCTTC.